This record covers a single T cell receptor (beta chain). These data are taken from a study of T cells in Graves' hyperthyroidism and ophthalmopathy. Using RNA transcripts as the source, TCR beta CDR3 regions were amplified. The TCR CDR3 first-round RT-PCR relied on the HTBI primer set. TCRdb re-called the multiplex PCR reads through MiXCR, storing one row per CDR3 protein. The sample consists of approximately 360,000 distinct CDR3 sequences, about 25% of them appearing once. This CDR3 is built from 14 residues. J was trimmed by 6 bases and V by 6 bases; bases with no gene match: 10. CDR1 is MNHEY and CDR2 is SVGEGT in the germline V gene.

Sequencing was carried out using blood. This chain joins TRBV6-2 or TRBV6-3 and TRBJ2-5; 7 bases align to TRBD1. The sequence came from a man over 45 with Graves' hyperthyroidism. The CDR3 nucleotides are TGTGCCAGCAGACGAACGGACAGGCAGCAGACCCAGTACTTC. This sequence encodes CASRRTDRQQTQYF.